The entry that follows covers one T cell receptor beta chain sequence. The sample comes from a study of cytomegalovirus exposure and HLA in healthy donors. PCR was performed using 60 Vbeta and 13 Jbeta primers. Repertoires were generated with immunoSEQ multiplex PCR, while TCRdb's copy carries only in-frame clones and drops some. The table records approximately 190,000 clones, 75% to 90% of them present only once. The specimen sequenced was PBMCs. The receptor comes from a woman aged 45 to 65 in good health and CMV-seropositive.

Written as DNA, the CDR3 is TGCGCCAGCAGCCAAGTGGTGATCAGGGGTATTATGGAAAAACTGTTTTTT. It is translated as CASSQVVIRGIMEKLFF. This rearrangement joins TRBV4-3 to TRBJ1-4, with D perhaps TRBD1 (6 bases). This CDR3 is 17 amino acids long. From germline, CDR1 is LGHNA and CDR2 YSLEER. Trimming left V 1 base short and J 8 bases short, with 20 bases between.